Each of the 12 T cell receptor beta chains below was sequenced from the same sample in a study of graft-versus-host responses after intestinal transplantation. The method was immunoSEQ multiplex PCR; TCRdb's version includes in-frame clones alone and lacks a portion of them. The top ten hold around 2.9% of the sample, which has 25,000 to 30,000 clones, over 60% seen once. Both intraepithelial and lamina propria lymphocytes were released by processing graft tissue. Sequenced material: ileum tissue, taken 98 days after intestinal transplantation. The receptors stem from a human patient who received an intestinal transplant, so some T cells may come from the graft donor.

In DNA form, the CDR3 reads TGTGCCATCAGTGAGTCGGGACAGGGAAATCAGCCCCAGCATTTT. Translation gives CAISESGQGNQPQHF. The V gene is TRBV10-3, the J gene TRBJ1-5; 9 nucleotides match TRBD1. V was pared by 0 bases and J by 4 bases, with 1 base of the junction left unmatched. The V gene's germline CDR1 is ENHRY and CDR2 SYGVKD. CDR3 length: 15 residues.

CDR3 coding DNA: TGTGCCAGCAGCCCCCAGGATCATCAGCCCCAGCATTTT. Protein: CASSPQDHQPQHF. The chain joins TRBV21-1 to TRBJ1-5; the table assigns TRBD1, which was not confirmed against the DNA. TRBV21-1 is marked as a pseudogene. The CDR3 covers 13 residues.

This clone is medium-sized in the sample. The V call is TRBV19, the J call TRBJ1-4, with D maybe TRBD1 (6 bases). Germline assignment: CDR1 LNHDA and CDR2 SQIVND (reference sequence). The CDR3 sequence is 13 residues long. Trimming took 6 bases from V and 3 from J, leaving 8 bases between them. CDR3 nucleotides: TGTGCCAGTAGGGACAGCCCTAATGAAAAACTGTTTTTT. Residues: CASRDSPNEKLFF. Filled out from reference TRBV19 and TRBJ1-4, the complete variable domain reads DGGITQSPKYLFRKEGQNVTLSCEQNLNHDAMYWYRQDPGQGLRLIYYSQIVNDFQKGDIAEGYSVSREKKESFPLTVTSAQKNPTAFYLCASRDSPNEKLFFGSGTQLSVL.

This clone ranks as medium-sized (0.01 to 0.1%). The J gene is TRBJ2-7, the V gene TRBV28; 7 bases agree with TRBD2. CDR3 length: 15 amino acids. Per germline, CDR1 MDHEN and CDR2 SYDVKM. V lost 7 bases, J lost 2 bases, and 11 bases stayed unmatched. CDR3 sequence: CASNLRGGPPYEQYF. The CDR3 nucleotides read TGTGCCAGCAACTTGCGGGGAGGGCCTCCCTACGAGCAGTACTTC.

This sequence joins TRBV7-9 and TRBJ2-7; the D is unclear. The length of the CDR3 is 13 residues. V was clipped by 2 bases and J by 0 bases, with 5 bases between them. Per germline, CDR1 SEHNR and CDR2 FQNEAQ (reference sequence). The CDR3 DNA follows: TGTGCCAGCAGCTTACCCCCCTCCTACGAGCAGTACTTC. This gives the protein CASSLPPSYEQYF.

The chain recombines TRBV7-9 with TRBJ2-7; D is perhaps TRBD1 (6 bases). Germline V gene lookup returns CDR1 SEHNR and CDR2 FQNEAQ (reference sequence). V lost 5 bases and J 0 bases, leaving 11 bases between the germline ends. The CDR3 is 14 amino acids. The CDR3 here is CASSRTGNSYEQYF. Written as DNA, the CDR3 is TGTGCCAGCAGCCGTACAGGGAACTCCTACGAGCAGTACTTC.

J is TRBJ1-2 and V is TRBV5-4; 12 positions match TRBD1. The CDR3 is 15 residues long. Germline CDR1 is SGHNT and CDR2 is YYREEE (reference sequence). J was trimmed by 4 bases and V by 3 bases; bases with no gene match: 4. CDR3 sequence (DNA): TGTGCCAGCAGCTGGGACAGGGGGCTAGGCTATGGCTACACCTTC. Amino acid sequence: CASSWDRGLGYGYTF. Full variable domain (remainder filled in from reference TRBV5-4 and TRBJ1-2): ETGVTQSPTHLIKTRGQQVTLRCSSQSGHNTVSWYQQALGQGPQFIFQYYREEENGRGNFPPRFSGLQFPNYSSELNVNALELDDSALYLCASSWDRGLGYGYTFGSGTRLTVV.

This chain uses TRBV5-6 with TRBJ1-5; D is perhaps TRBD1 (5 bases). The CDR3 is made up of 15 amino acids. V lost 1 base to trimming and J lost 1 base, with 9 bases between them. Looked up from germline, CDR1 is SGHDT and CDR2 is YYEEEE. CDR3: CASSLFGGSNQPQHF. The CDR3 coding sequence is TGTGCCAGCAGCTTGTTTGGGGGAAGCAATCAGCCCCAGCATTTT. The full variable domain, its missing parts supplied by reference TRBV5-6 and TRBJ1-5, is DAGVTQSPTHLIKTRGQQVTLRCSPKSGHDTVSWYQQALGQGPQFIFQYYEEEERQRGNFPDRFSGHQFPNYSSELNVNALLLGDSALYLCASSLFGGSNQPQHFGDGTRLSIL.

The V gene is TRBV6-1, the J gene TRBJ2-6; D tentatively fits TRBD1 or TRBD2 (5 bases each). CDR1 and CDR2 from the germline V gene are MNHNS and SASEGT. V shed 3 bases and J shed 0 bases, with 12 bases lying between them. There are 17 residues in the CDR3. The CDR3 region has the DNA TGTGCCAGCAGTGAGGGACCGCCCAGCTCTGGGGCCAACGTCCTGACTTTC. Its translation: CASSEGPPSSGANVLTF.

The chain uses TRBV4-1 and TRBJ1-5; D perhaps matches TRBD1 (5 bases). CDR3 length equals 15 residues. Trimming left V 1 base short and J 3 bases short, with 10 bases between. In germline, CDR1 is MGHRA, CDR2 YSYEKL. CDR3 loop: CASSQASQDNQPQHF. CDR3 bases: TGCGCCAGCAGCCAAGCATCACAGGACAATCAGCCCCAGCATTTT.

This chain links TRBV5-8 with TRBJ2-2; maybe TRBD2 (6 bases). V lost 4 bases and J 1 base, leaving 8 bases between the germline ends. CDR1 and CDR2 (germline): SGHTS, YDEGEE. This CDR3 region has 14 residues. CDR3 sequence reads: CASSVGGNTGELFF. The CDR3 DNA sequence: TGTGCCAGCAGCGTCGGGGGGAACACCGGGGAGCTGTTTTTT.

This clone has only one observation. This chain uses TRBV5-1 with TRBJ2-7; TRBD2 might be the D (6 bases). Trimming shortened V by 0 bases and J by 6 bases, and 7 bases separated the two germline ends. Germline V gene sequence: CDR1 SGHRS, CDR2 YFSETQ. This CDR3 has 12 amino acids. CDR3: CASSLGAGEQYF. The CDR3 region has the DNA TGCGCCAGCAGCTTGGGAGCGGGCGAGCAGTACTTC. The full variable domain, its missing parts supplied by reference TRBV5-1 and TRBJ2-7, is KAGVTQTPRYLIKTRGQQVTLSCSPISGHRSVSWYQQTPGQGLQFLFEYFSETQRNKGNFPGRFSGRQFSNSRSEMNVSTLELGDSALYLCASSLGAGEQYFGPGTRLTVT.